These 28 T cell receptor beta chains share one sample of origin, sequenced in a study of type 1 regulatory T cells. Each CDR3 protein gets one entry after TCRdb re-called the reads with MiXCR. The profile shows about 5,800 distinct CDR3 sequences, under 35% of them singletons. Their specific antigens are unknown. Input material: cultured T cells, either the whole culture or a sorted T cell fraction (not recorded which). Regarding subset: Tr1-enriched cell product generated in vitro against host alloantigens. The receptors were sampled from a human donor in good health.

In this sample, this clonotype is medium-sized (0.01 to 0.1%). CDR3 protein: CASSPGTSRTGETQYF. The CDR3 DNA is TGTGCCAGCAGCCCGGGGACTAGCAGAACGGGGGAGACCCAGTACTTC. This chain links TRBV5-4 with TRBJ2-5, with TRBD2 matching 9 bases. The CDR3 contains 16 residues. Germline CDR1 is SGHNT and CDR2 is YYREEE (reference sequence). With 4 bases clipped from V and 5 bases from J, the junction kept 12 bases outside the gene matches.

V is TRBV3-1 and J is TRBJ2-3; the match to TRBD2 covers 7 bases. With 5 bases clipped from V and 4 bases from J, the junction kept 9 bases outside the gene matches. CDR3 length: 15 residues. Per germline, CDR1 LGHDT and CDR2 YNNKEL (reference sequence). The CDR3 is CASSGAGRTADTQYF. The CDR3 DNA is TGTGCCAGCAGCGGGGCCGGGAGGACGGCAGATACGCAGTATTTT.

This rearrangement joins TRBV5-1 to TRBJ2-1; 8 bases agree with TRBD2. CDR1 is SGHRS, CDR2 YFSETQ, per germline. The CDR3 totals 16 residues. V lost 4 bases and J lost 7; bases outside the gene matches: 13. This CDR3 is CASSAGGAGGLNEQFF. DNA for the CDR3: TGCGCCAGCAGCGCCGGTGGGGCGGGAGGACTTAATGAGCAGTTCTTC.

A remark on this clonotype: Its ends do not fully match the called genes, so a read error is possible. The gene calls are TRBV6-1 and TRBJ1-6; no firm D call. CDR1 is MNHNS and CDR2 is SASEGT in the germline V gene. The CDR3 has 14 amino acids. Here the CDR3 DNA reads TGTGCCAACAGTGAACAGACCGCAAATTCACCCCTCCACTTT. Its protein product is CANSEQTANSPLHF.

This rearrangement joins TRBV5-1 to TRBJ2-1, with no clear D. The ends were cut back, 0 bases at V and 4 bases at J, with 5 bases in the middle. The germline V gene encodes CDR1 SGHRS and CDR2 YFSETQ. The CDR3 consists of 13 residues. As DNA, the CDR3 is TGCGCCAGCAGCTTGGACGGGTACAATGAGCAGTTCTTC. Its protein is CASSLDGYNEQFF.

This clonotype was counted many times. The V and J genes are TRBV9 and TRBJ2-5; no definite D call. The CDR3 has 13 residues. Germline V lookup: CDR1 SGDLS, CDR2 YYNGEE. Trimming stripped 0 bases from V and 5 bases from J, with 8 bases between. CDR3 nucleotide sequence: TGTGCCAGCAGCGTAGAAGGAGCGGAGACCCAGTACTTC. Encoded protein: CASSVEGAETQYF. The full variable domain, its missing parts supplied by reference TRBV9 and TRBJ2-5, is DSGVTQTPKHLITATGQRVTLRCSPRSGDLSVYWYQQSLDQGLQFLIQYYNGEERAKGNILERFSAQQFPDLHSELNLSSLELGDSALYFCASSVEGAETQYFGPGTRLLVL.

This clonotype counts as medium-sized. V and J are TRBV27 and TRBJ2-3; TRBD2 aligns across 8 bases. V was pared by 6 bases and J by 1 base, with 9 bases of the junction left unmatched. The CDR3 contains 16 residues. Germline V gives CDR1 MNHEY, CDR2 SMNVEV (reference sequence). This CDR3 reads CASSQAPGLGTDTQYF. The CDR3 coding sequence is TGTGCCAGCAGCCAAGCCCCGGGACTAGGCACAGATACGCAGTATTTT.

This clonotype was seen repeatedly, ten times or more. The chain links TRBV6-5 to TRBJ1-2, with TRBD1 as a possible D gene (6 bases). This CDR3 is 14 amino acids long. Trimming took 7 bases from V and 2 from J, leaving 14 bases between them. Germline loops: CDR1 MNHEY, CDR2 SVGAGI. CDR3 sequence: CASNDVGGNYGYTF. CDR3 in DNA: TGTGCCAGCAACGACGTCGGGGGCAACTATGGCTACACCTTC.

In this sample, this clonotype is medium-sized. The chain employs TRBV5-1 and TRBJ1-1; D not certain. Looked up from germline, CDR1 is SGHRS and CDR2 is YFSETQ. The CDR3 sequence is 13 residues long. With 1 base removed from V and 6 bases from J, the gap between germline ends came to 10 bases. The CDR3 DNA reads TGCGCCAGCAGCTTGATATATGGGGCTGAAGCTTTCTTT. This translates into CASSLIYGAEAFF.

By proportion, this clonotype is medium-sized. This chain connects TRBV5-5 to TRBJ1-5; D is unclear. The CDR3 spans 15 residues. The V gene lost 1 base and the J gene lost 3 bases, with 11 bases spanning the gap. Germline V gene data show CDR1 as SGHKS and CDR2 as YYEKEE (reference sequence). CDR3 region: CASSLYSVSNQPQHF. The CDR3 coding sequence is TGTGCCAGCAGCTTGTACAGCGTCTCCAATCAGCCCCAGCATTTT.

Sample share makes this clonotype medium-sized. The chain employs TRBV28 and TRBJ1-6; the D gene is possibly TRBD1 (6 bases). The length of the CDR3 is 15 residues. Trimming removed 5 bases at V and 10 bases at J, with 18 bases between. Germline V gene data show CDR1 as MDHEN and CDR2 as SYDVKM. The CDR3 bases are TGTGCCAGCAGTCTCGGGGGGCGCAGAGGCTCACCCCTCCACTTT. Translation gives CASSLGGRRGSPLHF. Drawing the rest from reference TRBV28 and TRBJ1-6, the complete variable domain is DVKVTQSSRYLVKRTGEKVFLECVQDMDHENMFWYRQDPGLGLRLIYFSYDVKMKEKGDIPEGYSVSREKKERFSLILESASTNQTSMYLCASSLGGRRGSPLHFGNGTRLTVT.

This clonotype is labeled medium-sized. This chain joins TRBV28 and TRBJ2-7; D not resolved. The CDR3 totals 14 residues. Trimming took off 5 bases at V and 1 base at J, with 12 bases between the two ends. CDR1 is MDHEN and CDR2 is SYDVKM in the germline V gene. CDR3 sequence reads: CASSAPINSYEQYF. CDR3 coding DNA: TGTGCCAGCAGTGCACCCATTAATTCCTACGAGCAGTACTTC.

Within the sample, this clonotype is medium-sized. For the CDR3, the DNA is TGTGCCACCAGTGACCGGACTAGCGGGCTTTACAATGAGCAGTTCTTC. It encodes CATSDRTSGLYNEQFF. The V gene is TRBV24-1, the J gene TRBJ2-1, with 11 bases fitting TRBD2. Germline V gene lookup returns CDR1 KGHDR and CDR2 SFDVKD. Losses at the gene ends were 4 bases for V and 4 bases for J; bases not matched to a gene: 5. The CDR3 loop spans 16 amino acids.

By share of the sample, this clonotype is medium-sized. The chain recombines TRBV7-2 with TRBJ2-1; 11 nucleotides match TRBD2. V shed 5 bases and J 3 bases; nucleotides not matched to a gene: 3. The CDR3 runs 15 residues. Germline CDR1 is SGHTA and CDR2 is FQGNSA. Here the CDR3 DNA reads TGTGCCAGCAGCCGACTAGCGGGAAACTACAATGAGCAGTTCTTC. This codes for CASSRLAGNYNEQFF.

This clonotype showed up just once. This chain joins TRBV27 and TRBJ1-2, with 11 nucleotides matching TRBD1. The CDR3 has 15 amino acids. The J segment lost 2 bases and the V segment lost 6 bases, leaving 5 bases of the junction unmatched. The germline V gene encodes CDR1 MNHEY and CDR2 SMNVEV (reference sequence). In DNA, the CDR3 is TGTGCCAGCAGCCGGACAGGGGGCGGGAACTATGGCTACACCTTC. Translated, it gives CASSRTGGGNYGYTF.

The table lists this clonotype with a count of one. The chain joins TRBV24-1 to TRBJ1-1; D remains ambiguous. This CDR3 spans 12 amino acids. Germline V gene data show CDR1 as KGHDR and CDR2 as SFDVKD. Between the trimmed V and J ends, which lost 3 bases and 10 bases, there was a span of 11 bases. CDR3 nucleotide sequence: TGTGCCACCAGTGATGATCATGGACCAGCTTTCTTT. Amino acids: CATSDDHGPAFF.

In its sample, this clonotype ranks as medium-sized (0.01 to 0.1%). The rearrangement joins TRBV7-2 to TRBJ2-1; 9 bases match TRBD2. In germline, CDR1 is SGHTA, CDR2 FQGNSA. CDR3 length equals 15 residues. With 4 bases clipped from V and 10 bases from J, the junction kept 11 bases outside the gene matches. The CDR3 loop is CASSYPLAGAKEQFF. For the CDR3, the DNA is TGTGCCAGCAGCTACCCTTTAGCGGGAGCCAAAGAGCAGTTCTTC. The full variable domain, completed using reference TRBV7-2 and TRBJ2-1, is GAGVSQSPSNKVTEKGKDVELRCDPISGHTALYWYRQSLGQGLEFLIYFQGNSAPDKSGLPSDRFSAERTGGSVSTLTIQRTQQEDSAVYLCASSYPLAGAKEQFFGPGTRLTVL.

The V gene is TRBV9, the J gene TRBJ1-3; the D gene is possibly TRBD1 (5 bases). The CDR3 spans 14 residues. V lost 2 bases and J 7 bases, leaving 13 bases between the germline ends. The V gene's germline CDR1 is SGDLS and CDR2 YYNGEE. CDR3 protein: CASSVRDRGNTIYF. The CDR3 nucleotides read TGTGCCAGCAGCGTCCGGGACCGTGGGAACACCATATATTTT.

This clonotype qualifies as medium-sized (0.01 to 0.1%). The chain combines TRBV20-1 with TRBJ1-2, with D perhaps TRBD1 (6 bases). Germline assignment: CDR1 DFQATT and CDR2 SNEGSKA (reference sequence). The CDR3 is 14 amino acids. V was pared by 0 bases and J by 4 bases, with 12 bases between. The CDR3 DNA reads as TGCAGTGCTAGAGACGGGGGGCGTATCTATGGCTACACCTTC. It specifies CSARDGGRIYGYTF.

This clonotype is labeled medium-sized. The chain links TRBV12-3 or TRBV12-4 to TRBJ2-6; D is ambiguous. This CDR3 has 15 residues. V was trimmed by 8 bases and J by 0 bases, leaving 11 bases between them. This CDR3 reads CASALSHSGANVLTF. The CDR3 bases are TGTGCCAGCGCCCTATCCCACTCTGGGGCCAACGTCCTGACTTTC.

This clonotype occurred many times. The gene calls are TRBV12-3 or TRBV12-4 and TRBJ2-4; weak D call: TRBD1 (5 bases). Trimming removed 3 bases from V and 5 bases from J, with 14 bases in between. The CDR3 consists of 15 residues. CDR3 bases: TGTGCCAGCAGTTTCCGTGTCCAGGGCGAAAACATTCAGTACTTC. This gives the protein CASSFRVQGENIQYF.

There are a few counts of this clonotype. V usage is TRBV2 and J usage is TRBJ1-5; 8 nucleotides line up with TRBD1. Germline V gene data show CDR1 as SNHLY and CDR2 as FYNNEI. Trimming removed 2 bases from V and 5 bases from J; junction bases left unmatched: 2. The CDR3 length is 14 residues. The CDR3 coding sequence is TGTGCCAGCAGTGAACAGGGGGCTCATCAGCCCCAGCATTTT. Translated, it gives CASSEQGAHQPQHF.

This chain connects TRBV25-1 to TRBJ1-4; no reliable D call. CDR1 and CDR2 (germline): MGHDK, SYGVNS. V lost 5 bases and J 4 bases, leaving 8 bases between the germline ends. The CDR3 runs to 13 residues. CDR3 bases: TGTGCCAGCAGTCCGACCCTTAATGAAAAACTGTTTTTT. Translation gives CASSPTLNEKLFF. The whole variable domain, filled in from reference TRBV25-1 and TRBJ1-4, reads EADIYQTPRYLVIGTGKKITLECSQTMGHDKMYWYQQDPGMELHLIHYSYGVNSTEKGDLSSESTVSRIRTEHFPLTLESARPSHTSQYLCASSPTLNEKLFFGSGTQLSVL.

This clonotype is medium-sized (0.01 to 0.1%) by share. The CDR3: CASRPAGATDTQYF. CDR3 in DNA: TGTGCCAGCAGACCAGCGGGAGCGACAGATACGCAGTATTTT. V is TRBV12-3 or TRBV12-4 and J is TRBJ2-3; 8 nucleotides align to TRBD2. Trimming at V came to 6 bases and at J to 3 bases, leaving 5 bases not matched to a gene. The CDR3 is 14 residues long.

With regard to this clonotype: The junction differs from germline at one of its ends, possibly a read error. The chain carries TRBV5-1 and TRBJ2-5, with no clear D. The CDR3 runs 13 residues. In germline, CDR1 is SGHRS, CDR2 YFSETQ. The CDR3 region is CVSRQQPEETQYF. The CDR3 DNA sequence: TGCGTCAGCAGACAACAGCCTGAAGAGACCCAGTACTTC.

This chain connects TRBV19 to TRBJ1-6, with 10 bases aligning to TRBD1. The trim removed 3 bases at V and 9 bases at J, leaving 14 bases unmatched. The CDR3 has 18 amino acids. Germline V gene lookup returns CDR1 LNHDA and CDR2 SQIVND (reference sequence). CDR3 in amino acids: CASSINGDRTGGSSPLHF. The DNA of the CDR3 is TGTGCCAGTAGTATTAACGGCGACCGGACAGGGGGGAGTTCACCCCTCCACTTT.

This clonotype is medium-sized (0.01 to 0.1%). This sequence joins TRBV5-1 and TRBJ2-6, with D perhaps being TRBD1 or TRBD2 (5 bases each). Trimming removed 4 bases at V and 4 bases at J, with 9 bases between. Germline loops: CDR1 SGHRS, CDR2 YFSETQ. CDR3 length: 14 residues. DNA for the CDR3: TGCGCCAGCAGCGAGGGGTCGGGGGCCAACGTCCTGACTTTC. The encoded protein is CASSEGSGANVLTF.

This clonotype is medium-sized within its sample. The chain carries TRBV15 and TRBJ2-3, with D hard to call. Germline V lookup: CDR1 LNHNV, CDR2 YYDKDF (reference sequence). V dropped 0 bases and J dropped 1 base, with 5 bases sitting between them. This CDR3 region has 14 residues. The chain's CDR3 is CATSREGRTDTQYF. The CDR3 DNA follows: TGTGCCACCAGCAGAGAAGGTCGCACAGATACGCAGTATTTT. Drawing the rest from reference TRBV15 and TRBJ2-3, the complete variable domain is DAMVIQNPRYQVTQFGKPVTLSCSQTLNHNVMYWYQQKSSQAPKLLFHYYDKDFNNEADTPDNFQSRRPNTSFCFLDIRSPGLGDTAMYLCATSREGRTDTQYFGPGTRLTVL.